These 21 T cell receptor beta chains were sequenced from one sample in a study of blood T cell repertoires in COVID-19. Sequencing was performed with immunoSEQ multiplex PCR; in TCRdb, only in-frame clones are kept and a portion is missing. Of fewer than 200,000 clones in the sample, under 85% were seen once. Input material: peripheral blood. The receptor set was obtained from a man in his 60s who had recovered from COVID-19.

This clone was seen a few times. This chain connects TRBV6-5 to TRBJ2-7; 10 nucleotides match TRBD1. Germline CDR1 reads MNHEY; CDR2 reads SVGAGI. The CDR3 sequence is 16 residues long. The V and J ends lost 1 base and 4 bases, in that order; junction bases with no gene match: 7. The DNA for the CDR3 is TGTGCCAGCAGTTACTTCTCCGGGACAGGGGAATACGAGCAGTACTTC. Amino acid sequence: CASSYFSGTGEYEQYF.

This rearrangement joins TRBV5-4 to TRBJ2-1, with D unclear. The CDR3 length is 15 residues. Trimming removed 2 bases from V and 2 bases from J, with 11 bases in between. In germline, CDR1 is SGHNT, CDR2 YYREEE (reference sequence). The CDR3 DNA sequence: TGTGCCAGCAGCTTCGACGGAGCCCCCTACAATGAGCAGTTCTTC. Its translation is CASSFDGAPYNEQFF.

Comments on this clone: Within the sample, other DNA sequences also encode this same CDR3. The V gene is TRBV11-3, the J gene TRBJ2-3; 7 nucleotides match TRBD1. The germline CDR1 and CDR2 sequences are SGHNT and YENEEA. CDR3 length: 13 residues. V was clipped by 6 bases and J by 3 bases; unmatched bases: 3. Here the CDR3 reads CASSSQGTDTQYF. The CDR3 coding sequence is TGTGCCAGCAGTTCACAGGGGACAGATACGCAGTATTTT.

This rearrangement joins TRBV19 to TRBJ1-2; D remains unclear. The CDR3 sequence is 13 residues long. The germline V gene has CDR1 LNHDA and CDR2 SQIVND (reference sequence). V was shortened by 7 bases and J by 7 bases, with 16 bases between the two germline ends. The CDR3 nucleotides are TGTGCCAGTACCCCACAGTTGGGAGGTGGCTACACCTTC. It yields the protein CASTPQLGGGYTF.

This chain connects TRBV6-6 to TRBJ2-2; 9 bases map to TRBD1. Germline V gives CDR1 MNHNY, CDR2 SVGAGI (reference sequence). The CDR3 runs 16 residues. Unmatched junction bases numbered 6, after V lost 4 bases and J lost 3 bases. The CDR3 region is CASSSHWTGDTGELFF. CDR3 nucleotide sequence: TGTGCCAGCAGTTCCCATTGGACAGGGGACACCGGGGAGCTGTTTTTT.

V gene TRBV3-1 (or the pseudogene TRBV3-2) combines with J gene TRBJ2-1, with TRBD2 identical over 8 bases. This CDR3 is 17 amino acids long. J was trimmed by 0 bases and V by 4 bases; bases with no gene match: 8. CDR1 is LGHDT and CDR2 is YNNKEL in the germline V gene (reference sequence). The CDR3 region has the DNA TGTGCCAGCAGCCTGGAAGGACTAGCTATCTCCTACAATGAGCAGTTCTTC. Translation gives CASSLEGLAISYNEQFF.

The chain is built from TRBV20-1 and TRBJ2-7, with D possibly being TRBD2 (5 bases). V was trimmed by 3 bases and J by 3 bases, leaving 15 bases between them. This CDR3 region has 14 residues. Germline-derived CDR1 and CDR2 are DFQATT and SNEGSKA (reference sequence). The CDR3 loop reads CSASSASGNYEQYF. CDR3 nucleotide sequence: TGCAGTGCTAGTTCCGCCTCCGGGAACTACGAGCAGTACTTC.

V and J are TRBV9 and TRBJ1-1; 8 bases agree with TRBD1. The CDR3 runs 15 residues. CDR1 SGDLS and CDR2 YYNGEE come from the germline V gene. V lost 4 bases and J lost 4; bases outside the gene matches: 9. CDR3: CASSPRTGLGTEAFF. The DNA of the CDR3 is TGTGCCAGCAGCCCCCGGACAGGGCTGGGCACTGAAGCTTTCTTT. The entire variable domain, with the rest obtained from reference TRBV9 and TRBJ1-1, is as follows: DSGVTQTPKHLITATGQRVTLRCSPRSGDLSVYWYQQSLDQGLQFLIQYYNGEERAKGNILERFSAQQFPDLHSELNLSSLELGDSALYFCASSPRTGLGTEAFFGQGTRLTVV.

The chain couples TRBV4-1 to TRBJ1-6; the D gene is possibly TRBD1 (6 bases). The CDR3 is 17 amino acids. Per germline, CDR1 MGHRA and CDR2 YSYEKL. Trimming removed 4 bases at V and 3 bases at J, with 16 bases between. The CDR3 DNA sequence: TGCGCCAGCAGCCCTCGGGGGGGGGCAGACTATAATTCACCCCTCCACTTT. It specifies CASSPRGGADYNSPLHF.

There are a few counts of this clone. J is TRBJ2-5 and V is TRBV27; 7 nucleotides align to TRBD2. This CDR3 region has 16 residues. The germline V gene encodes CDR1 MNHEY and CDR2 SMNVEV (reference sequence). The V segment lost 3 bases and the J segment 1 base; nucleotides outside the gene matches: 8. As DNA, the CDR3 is TGTGCCAGCAGTTTGTCCCCAGCGGGGCTCCAAGAGACCCAGTACTTC. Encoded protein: CASSLSPAGLQETQYF.

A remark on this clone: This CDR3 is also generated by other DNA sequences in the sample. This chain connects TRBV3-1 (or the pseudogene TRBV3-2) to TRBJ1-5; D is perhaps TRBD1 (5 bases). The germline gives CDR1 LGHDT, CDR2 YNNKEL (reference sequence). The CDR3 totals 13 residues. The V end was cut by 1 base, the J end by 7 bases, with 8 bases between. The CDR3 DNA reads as TGTGCCAGCAGCCAAGGGGGCCGGCAGCCCCAGCATTTT. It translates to CASSQGGRQPQHF.

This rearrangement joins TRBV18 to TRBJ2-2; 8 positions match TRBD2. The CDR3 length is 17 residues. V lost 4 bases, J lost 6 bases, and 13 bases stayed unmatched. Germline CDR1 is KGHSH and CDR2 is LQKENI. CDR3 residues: CASSLSSPGGIAGELFF. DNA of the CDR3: TGTGCCAGCTCACTTTCATCGCCGGGGGGGATCGCCGGGGAGCTGTTTTTT.

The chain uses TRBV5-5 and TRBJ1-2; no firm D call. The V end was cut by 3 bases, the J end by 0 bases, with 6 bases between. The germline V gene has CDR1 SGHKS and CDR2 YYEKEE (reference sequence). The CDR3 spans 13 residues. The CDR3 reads CASSSVTNYGYTF. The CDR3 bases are TGTGCCAGCAGCTCGGTAACTAACTATGGCTACACCTTC.

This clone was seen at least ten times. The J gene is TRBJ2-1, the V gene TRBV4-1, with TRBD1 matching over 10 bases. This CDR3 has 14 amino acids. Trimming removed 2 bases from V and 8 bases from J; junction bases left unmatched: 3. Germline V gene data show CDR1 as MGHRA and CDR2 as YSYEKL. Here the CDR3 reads CASSQTGQGYEQFF. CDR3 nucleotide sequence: TGCGCCAGCAGCCAAACGGGACAGGGGTATGAGCAGTTCTTC.

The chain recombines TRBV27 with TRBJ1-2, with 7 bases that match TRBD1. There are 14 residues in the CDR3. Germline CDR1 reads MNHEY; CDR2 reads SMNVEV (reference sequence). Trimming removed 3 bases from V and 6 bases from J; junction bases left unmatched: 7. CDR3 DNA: TGTGCCAGCAGTTTCTCGACCGACAGGGATGGCTACACCTTC. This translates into CASSFSTDRDGYTF.

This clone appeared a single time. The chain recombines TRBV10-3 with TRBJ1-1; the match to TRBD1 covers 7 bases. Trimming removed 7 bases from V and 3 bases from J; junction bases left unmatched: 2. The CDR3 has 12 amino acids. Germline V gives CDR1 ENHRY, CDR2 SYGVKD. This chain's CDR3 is CAINRGDTEAFF. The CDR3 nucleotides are TGTGCCATCAACAGGGGAGACACTGAAGCTTTCTTT.

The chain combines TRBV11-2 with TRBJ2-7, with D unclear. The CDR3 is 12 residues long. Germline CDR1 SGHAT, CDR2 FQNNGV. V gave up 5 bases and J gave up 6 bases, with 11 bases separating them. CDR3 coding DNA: TGTGCCAGCAGCCTCGACAATTCCGAGCAGTACTTC. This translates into CASSLDNSEQYF.

In DNA, the CDR3 is TGTGCCAGCACCTTTCGGTGGGAGATAGCTGGGGCCAACGTCCTGACTTTC. Amino acids: CASTFRWEIAGANVLTF. The chain combines TRBV5-5 with TRBJ2-6; tentative D call: TRBD2 (5 bases). V gave up 6 bases and J gave up 2 bases, with 18 bases separating them. The CDR3 runs 17 residues. Germline V gene sequence: CDR1 SGHKS, CDR2 YYEKEE (reference sequence). The full variable domain, with the rest looked up from reference TRBV5-5 and TRBJ2-6, is DAGVTQSPTHLIKTRGQQVTLRCSPISGHKSVSWYQQVLGQGPQFIFQYYEKEERGRGNFPDRFSARQFPNYSSELNVNALLLGDSALYLCASTFRWEIAGANVLTFGAGSRLTVL.

Here the CDR3 reads CANTPTGNYGYTF. As DNA, the CDR3 is TGTGCCAACACCCCGACAGGGAACTATGGCTACACCTTC. This sequence joins TRBV12-3 or TRBV12-4 and TRBJ1-2; TRBD1 agrees at 7 bases. The CDR3 is made up of 13 amino acids. Trimming cost V 10 bases and J 2 bases; bases outside gene matches: 7.

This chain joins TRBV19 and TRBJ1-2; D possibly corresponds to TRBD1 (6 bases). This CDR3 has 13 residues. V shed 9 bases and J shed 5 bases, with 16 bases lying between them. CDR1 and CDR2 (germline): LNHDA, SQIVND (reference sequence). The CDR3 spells CASGQFESYGYTF. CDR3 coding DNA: TGTGCCAGCGGACAGTTTGAGAGTTATGGCTACACCTTC.

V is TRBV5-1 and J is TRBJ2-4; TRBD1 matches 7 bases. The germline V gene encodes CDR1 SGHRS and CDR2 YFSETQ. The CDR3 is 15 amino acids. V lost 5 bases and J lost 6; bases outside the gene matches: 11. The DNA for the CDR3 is TGCGCCAGCAGTACAGGGGAGCTACTTGGAAACATTCAGTACTTC. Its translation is CASSTGELLGNIQYF.